Below, 20 T cell receptor beta chains from the same sample are listed, as sequenced in a study of T cells in women clearing cervical HPV infection. Sequencing was performed with immunoSEQ multiplex PCR; in TCRdb, only in-frame clones are kept and a portion is missing. The sample has tens of thousands of clones, and its top ten clones hold more than 6%. Material for sequencing was blood buffy coat. The receptors here all came from a woman aged 18 to 69 with a cervical HPV16 infection that either progressed to CIN3+ or cleared (not recorded which).

As for this clone: With the read ending 3 residues before the CDR3 end, the germline J gene is used to fill in that end. The V and J genes are TRBV6-2 or TRBV6-3 and TRBJ2-3; D not resolved. The CDR3 spans 13 residues. Germline V gives CDR1 MNHEY, CDR2 SVGEGT. The germline V and J ends were trimmed by 4 bases and 4 bases, with 9 bases remaining between them. The CDR3 DNA, read in part, is TGTGCCAGCAGTTTTACAGTTTCAGATACG. Residues: CASSFTVSDT. The entire CDR3 sequence reads CASSFTVSDTQYF.

Points on this clone: The read is 3 residues too short to cover the CDR3 end, so that end is filled in from the germline J gene. The chain employs TRBV29-1 and TRBJ1-2, with D perhaps TRBD1 (6 bases). The germline CDR1 and CDR2 sequences are SQVTM and ANQGSEA. The CDR3 runs to 12 residues. Incomplete CDR3 DNA: TGCAGCGTTTTAAACAGGGCCGGCGGC. It is translated as CSVLNRAGG. The full CDR3 protein reads CSVLNRAGGYTF. Full variable domain (remainder filled in from reference TRBV29-1 and TRBJ1-2): SAVISQKPSRDICQRGTSLTIQCQVDSQVTMMFWYRQQPGQSLTLIATANQGSEATYESGFVIDKFPISRPNLTFSTLTVSNMSPEDSSIYLCSVLNRAGGYTFGSGTRLTVV.

As regards this clone: With the read ending 3 residues before the CDR3 end, the germline J gene is used to fill in that end. The genes are TRBV7-6 and TRBJ2-3; 8 bases fit TRBD2. The V gene's germline CDR1 is SGHVS and CDR2 FNYEAQ. V dropped 1 base and J dropped 2; count of bases not matched to a gene: 5. This CDR3 contains 16 residues. CDR3 loop: CASSLVAGQNTDTQYF. The CDR3 DNA, read in part, is TGTGCCAGCAGCTTAGTAGCGGGACAAAACACAGATACG.

A remark on this clone: The missing CDR3 end, 3 residues past where the read stops, is filled in from the germline J gene. The chain employs TRBV28 and TRBJ2-1; the D gene is possibly TRBD2 (6 bases). V lost 1 base and J lost 9, with 19 bases in between. Germline V CDR1 and CDR2: MDHEN, SYDVKM. The CDR3 covers 16 residues. The CDR3 is CASSLSLGATRGEQFF. The sequenced part of the CDR3 DNA is TGTGCCAGCAGTTTATCCCTCGGCGCGACTAGGGGTGAG.

On this clone: With the read ending 3 residues before the CDR3 end, the germline J gene is used to fill in that end. The chain joins TRBV7-6 to TRBJ2-7, with TRBD1 matching over 10 bases. CDR1 and CDR2 from the germline V gene are SGHVS and FNYEAQ. Trimming took 5 bases from V and 1 from J; bases not matched to a gene: 8. The CDR3 totals 16 residues. CDR3 DNA (partial): TGTGCCAGCAGCCCCCGGAGGACAGGGGGATCCTACGAG. Translating it yields CASSPRRTGGSYE. The full CDR3 sequence reads CASSPRRTGGSYEQYF. The variable domain in full, with the rest retrieved from reference TRBV7-6 and TRBJ2-7, is GAGVSQSPRYKVTKRGQDVALRCDPISGHVSLYWYRQALGQGPEFLTYFNYEAQQDKSGLPNDRFSAERPEGSISTLTIQRTEQRDSAMYRCASSPRRTGGSYEQYFGPGTRLTVT.

A note on this clone: From the germline J gene comes the end of the CDR3, since the read stops 3 residues before it. The V call is TRBV20-1, the J call TRBJ1-2, with 7 bases aligning to TRBD1. Germline lookup yields CDR1 DFQATT and CDR2 SNEGSKA (reference sequence). V lost 3 bases to trimming and J lost 0 bases; unmatched junction nucleotides: 4. This CDR3 is built from 14 residues. The CDR3 spells CSASQGVANYGYTF. The CDR3 bases that were read are TGCAGTGCTAGTCAGGGGGTCGCTAACTATGGC.

A note on this clone: The read is 3 residues too short to cover the CDR3 end, so that end is filled in from the germline J gene. The rearrangement links TRBV20-1 to TRBJ2-7; 8 bases are shared with TRBD2. V shed 3 bases, J shed 6 bases, and the junction held 10 bases outside the gene matches. The CDR3 contains 14 residues. Germline CDR1 is DFQATT and CDR2 is SNEGSKA (reference sequence). The DNA read from the CDR3 is TGCAGTGCTAGTGTTATCGGGACTAGACGCGAG. Its translation: CSASVIGTRRE. In full, the CDR3 reads CSASVIGTRREQYF.

Concerning this clone itself: The CDR3 end lies 3 residues beyond the end of the read and is filled in from the germline J gene. The rearrangement joins TRBV29-1 to TRBJ2-2; 8 bases map to TRBD1. J gave up 2 bases and V 8 bases, and 7 bases lay outside the gene matches. The CDR3 contains 14 residues. Germline assignment: CDR1 SQVTM and CDR2 ANQGSEA. CDR3 amino acids: CSTRQGINTGELFF. CDR3 bases read: TGCAGCACCCGACAGGGGATAAACACCGGGGAG.

Points on this clone: The sequenced fragment ends 3 residues before the CDR3 boundary, so the rest is inferred from the germline J gene. The chain links TRBV20-1 to TRBJ1-1; a weak D match, TRBD1 (5 bases). The CDR3 contains 12 residues. Germline CDR1 reads DFQATT; CDR2 reads SNEGSKA (reference sequence). V was trimmed by 6 bases and J by 7 bases, leaving 15 bases between them. CDR3 in amino acids: CSAFGHTIEAFF. CDR3 bases read: TGCAGTGCCTTCGGACACACCATTGAA.

On this clone itself: Read data end 3 residues before the CDR3 end; the end is taken from the germline J gene. The chain couples TRBV5-1 to TRBJ2-1, with TRBD1 as a possible D gene (6 bases). This CDR3 is built from 14 residues. V was cut by 4 bases and J by 2 bases, with 10 bases left in between. Germline CDR1 is SGHRS and CDR2 is YFSETQ. CDR3 DNA, as far as it was read: TGCGCCAGCAGCGCCTCAGGGGCCTACAATGAG. Translating it yields CASSASGAYNE. The whole CDR3 protein reads CASSASGAYNEQFF.

Note on this clone: Coverage ceases 3 residues before the CDR3 finishes, and the germline J gene fills in the end. The chain combines TRBV30 with TRBJ2-1; D remains unclear. Germline V lookup: CDR1 GTSNPN, CDR2 SVGIG (reference sequence). This CDR3 is built from 12 residues. V lost 0 bases to trimming and J lost 4 bases, with 4 bases between them. The CDR3 reads CAWSVRYNEQFF. The part of the CDR3 DNA that was read is TGTGCCTGGAGTGTCAGGTACAATGAG.

A remark on this clone: The observed sequence ends 3 residues before the CDR3 terminus, with the missing tail filled in from the germline J gene. V is TRBV5-4 and J is TRBJ1-1; 10 bases are a match to TRBD1. The junction had 7 bases not matched to a gene; V was cut back by 6 bases and J by 5 bases. The V gene's germline CDR1 is SGHNT and CDR2 YYREEE (reference sequence). The CDR3 has 14 residues. The covered CDR3 bases are TGTGCCAGCACCAGGGACAGGGGATGGACTGAA. Translating gives CASTRDRGWTE. The whole CDR3 protein is CASTRDRGWTEAFF.

A note on this clone: The read is 3 residues too short to cover the CDR3 end, so that end is filled in from the germline J gene. The chain employs TRBV11-3 and TRBJ2-7; TRBD2 is a possible D gene (5 bases). Germline CDR1 SGHNT, CDR2 YENEEA. The V end was cut by 1 base, the J end by 6 bases, with 10 bases between. The length of the CDR3 is 13 residues. CDR3 amino acids: CASSLGTSREQYF. CDR3 DNA (partial): TGTGCCAGCAGCTTAGGTACTAGTCGCGAG.

Remarks on this clone: The read ends 3 residues shy of where the CDR3 ends; the end is completed using the germline J gene. The J gene is TRBJ2-7, the V gene TRBV5-4, with 8 bases aligning to TRBD2. Unmatched junction bases numbered 8, after V lost 0 bases and J lost 3 bases. The CDR3 sequence is 16 residues long. Germline assignment: CDR1 SGHNT and CDR2 YYREEE (reference sequence). CDR3 protein: CASSLAGVAGFYEQYF. The DNA read from the CDR3 is TGTGCCAGCAGCTTGGCCGGGGTAGCGGGATTCTACGAG.

Concerning this clone: Coverage ceases 3 residues before the CDR3 finishes, and the germline J gene fills in the end. The gene calls are TRBV7-8 and TRBJ2-7; D is perhaps TRBD2 (6 bases). The CDR3 spans 14 residues. V was shortened by 5 bases and J by 6 bases, with 17 bases between the two germline ends. Germline V gene data show CDR1 as SGHVS and CDR2 as FQNEAQ. The CDR3 reads CASSPGDFFGEQYF. The CDR3 bases that were read are TGTGCCAGCAGCCCGGGGGATTTTTTTGGCGAG. Full variable domain (outside the CDR3, taken from reference TRBV7-8 and TRBJ2-7): GAGVSQSPRYKVAKRGQDVALRCDPISGHVSLFWYQQALGQGPEFLTYFQNEAQLDKSGLPSDRFFAERPEGSVSTLKIQRTQQEDSAVYLCASSPGDFFGEQYFGPGTRLTVT.

Points on this clone: One end of the junction varies from germline; a read error may be responsible. Coverage ceases 3 residues before the CDR3 finishes, and the germline J gene fills in the end. This sample also contains other DNA sequences that code for the same CDR3. The V and J genes are TRBV7-7 and TRBJ2-7; weak D call: TRBD1 (7 bases). CDR1 is SSHAT, CDR2 FNYEAQ, per germline (reference sequence). The CDR3 runs 17 residues. The CDR3 sequence is CASSLTGGTERNYEQYF. The sequenced part of the CDR3 DNA is TGTGCTAGCAGCTTAACAGGCGGGACAGAGAGAAACTACGAG.

Regarding this clone: Read coverage stops 3 residues before the CDR3 terminus; the germline J gene supplies the remainder. The chain recombines TRBV6-1 with TRBJ2-1, with D perhaps TRBD2 (6 bases). V was shortened by 1 base and J by 1 base, with 8 bases between the two germline ends. The CDR3 is 15 residues long. Germline V gene data show CDR1 as MNHNS and CDR2 as SASEGT. The chain's CDR3 is CASSEGLGSYNEQFF. CDR3 DNA, as far as it was read: TGTGCCAGCAGTGAAGGACTAGGGTCCTACAATGAG.

Turning to this clone: The read halts 3 residues ahead of the CDR3 end, with the missing end drawn from the germline J gene. This chain uses TRBV20-1 with TRBJ2-7, with 9 bases fitting TRBD1. The CDR3 covers 13 residues. V gave up 6 bases and J gave up 2 bases; unmatched junction bases: 5. Per germline, CDR1 DFQATT and CDR2 SNEGSKA (reference sequence). The CDR3 region is CSAWTGDTYEQYF. Partial CDR3 DNA: TGCAGTGCGTGGACAGGGGATACCTACGAG.

The DNA read from the CDR3 is TGTGCCAGCTCACCACCGGGACAGGGAAGGGGGAAAGAGACA. It encodes CASSPPGQGRGKET. The entire CDR3 reads CASSPPGQGRGKETAFF. The V gene is TRBV18, the J gene TRBJ1-1; 9 nucleotides align to TRBD1. The sequenced fragment ends 3 residues before the CDR3 boundary, so the rest is inferred from the germline J gene. Germline values: CDR1 KGHSH, CDR2 LQKENI. The CDR3 is 17 amino acids. Complete variable domain (other parts from reference TRBV18 and TRBJ1-1): NAGVMQNPRHLVRRRGQEARLRCSPMKGHSHVYWYRQLPEEGLKFMVYLQKENIIDESGMPKERFSAEFPKEGPSILRIQQVVRGDSAAYFCASSPPGQGRGKETAFFGQGTRLTVV.

To note about this clone: The read terminates 3 residues before the CDR3 end, so the remaining end is supplied by the germline J gene. The V gene is TRBV15, the J gene TRBJ2-3; 10 nucleotides line up with TRBD1. Looked up from germline, CDR1 is LNHNV and CDR2 is YYDKDF (reference sequence). The length of the CDR3 is 14 residues. After removal of 3 bases from V and 6 bases from J, the junction contained 3 bases not matched to a gene. Incomplete CDR3 DNA: TGTGCCACCAGCAGCGGGACAGGGGTCGATACG. Translating gives CATSSGTGVDT. In full, the CDR3 is CATSSGTGVDTQYF.